This T cell receptor beta chain came from a study of T cell clonality in common variable immunodeficiency. Overall study findings and caveats: Fewer deletions and N-nucleotide insertions were reportedly seen in common variable immunodeficiency TCR beta sequences. Fewer TCRbeta clones were shared among CVID subjects than controls.

Concerning this clone: Its antigen remains unknown. The sequenced fragment ends 3 residues before the CDR3 boundary, so the rest is inferred from the germline J gene.

Aged about 8 to 65 years, CVID subjects averaged around 40 years old. The repertoire was sequenced with immunoSEQ multiplex PCR; TCRdb's copy has only in-frame clones and lacks some. The repertoire consists of roughly 34,000 clones, none detected only once. This CDR3 is 13 amino acids long. With 2 bases removed from V and 4 bases from J, the gap between germline ends came to 8 bases. The germline V gene has CDR1 LNHDA and CDR2 SQIVND (reference sequence). The sample taken for sequencing was peripheral blood mononuclear cells. The source of this sequence is a human donor with common variable immunodeficiency. J is TRBJ1-1 and V is TRBV19; unclear D gene. The covered CDR3 bases are TGTGCCAGTAGTATAAACGAGGGCACTGAA. Protein sequence: CASSINEGTE. The full CDR3 protein reads CASSINEGTEAFF.